The 8 T cell receptor beta chains presented below share a single source sample, sequenced in a study of shared clonotypes between healthy human individuals. The table came from immunoSEQ multiplex PCR; TCRdb's copy has only in-frame clones and leaves some out. Among some 2,000,000 clones listed, approximately 94% were seen once. The sequencing sample was made of naive CD4+ T cells sorted from blood. The subset is: CD45RA+ positively selected. These receptors were obtained from a man aged 18 to 30 in good health.

The J gene is TRBJ1-1, the V gene TRBV18; D is possibly TRBD1 (5 bases). CDR3 size: 16 residues. CDR1 is KGHSH, CDR2 LQKENI, per germline. Trimming shortened V by 4 bases and J by 2 bases, and 17 bases separated the two germline ends. CDR3 amino acids: CASSLLSSGANTEAFF. The CDR3 region has the DNA TGTGCCAGCTCACTTCTCTCATCTGGGGCTAACACTGAAGCTTTCTTT.

The chain has TRBV7-6 and TRBJ1-4; D might be TRBD1 (5 bases). V was shortened by 5 bases and J by 8 bases, with 12 bases between the two germline ends. Germline V lookup: CDR1 SGHVS, CDR2 FNYEAQ. The CDR3 runs to 13 residues. The CDR3 DNA follows: TGTGCCAGCAGCGTCGTGTCAGGGGAAAAACTGTTTTTT. Translating gives CASSVVSGEKLFF.

This clone appeared once. V and J are TRBV6-1 and TRBJ2-2, with 11 bases fitting TRBD2. From germline, CDR1 is MNHNS and CDR2 SASEGT. The CDR3 has 15 amino acids. J lost 5 bases, V lost 5 bases, and 4 bases had no gene match. CDR3 in amino acids: CASSRLAGSTGELFF. CDR3 bases: TGTGCCAGCAGTAGACTAGCGGGGTCGACCGGGGAGCTGTTTTTT.

The chain has TRBV29-1 and TRBJ2-1; TRBD1 aligns across 9 bases. The CDR3 extends over 16 amino acids. The V gene's germline CDR1 is SQVTM and CDR2 ANQGSEA. V shed 5 bases, J shed 0 bases, and the junction held 8 bases outside the gene matches. CDR3 amino acids: CSVYGQGRLSYNEQFF. The CDR3 coding sequence is TGCAGCGTTTACGGACAGGGGAGACTCTCCTACAATGAGCAGTTCTTC.

The gene calls are TRBV18 and TRBJ2-7; D gene unclear. CDR1 KGHSH and CDR2 LQKENI come from the germline V gene. This CDR3 is built from 15 residues. The V and J ends lost 1 base and 2 bases respectively, with 12 bases between them. Here the CDR3 reads CASSPLSGTAYEQYF. The CDR3 bases are TGTGCCAGCTCACCACTCAGTGGAACCGCCTACGAGCAGTACTTC.

This sequence joins TRBV18 and TRBJ2-7; D remains ambiguous. Germline CDR1 reads KGHSH; CDR2 reads LQKENI. CDR3 length equals 12 residues. Trimming removed 3 bases at V and 6 bases at J, with 9 bases between. The CDR3: CASSPWGGEQYF. The CDR3 DNA reads as TGTGCCAGCTCACCGTGGGGTGGCGAGCAGTACTTC.

The CDR3, as DNA: TGTGCCAGCAGTGATTTGTGGGGGACCGGCTACACCTTC. The encoded protein is CASSDLWGTGYTF. This chain links TRBV6-1 with TRBJ1-2, with a tentative D call TRBD1 (5 bases). This CDR3 has 13 amino acids. The ends were cut back, 3 bases at V and 8 bases at J, with 13 bases in the middle. Germline lookup yields CDR1 MNHNS and CDR2 SASEGT.

The chain has TRBV5-6 and TRBJ2-1; 7 bases match TRBD2. The CDR3 has 16 residues. J lost 5 bases, V lost 4 bases, and 12 bases had no gene match. Germline CDR1 SGHDT, CDR2 YYEEEE. The CDR3 DNA reads TGTGCCAGCAGCCACAAAGTGGTTAGCGGGCACAATGAGCAGTTCTTC. Translated: CASSHKVVSGHNEQFF.